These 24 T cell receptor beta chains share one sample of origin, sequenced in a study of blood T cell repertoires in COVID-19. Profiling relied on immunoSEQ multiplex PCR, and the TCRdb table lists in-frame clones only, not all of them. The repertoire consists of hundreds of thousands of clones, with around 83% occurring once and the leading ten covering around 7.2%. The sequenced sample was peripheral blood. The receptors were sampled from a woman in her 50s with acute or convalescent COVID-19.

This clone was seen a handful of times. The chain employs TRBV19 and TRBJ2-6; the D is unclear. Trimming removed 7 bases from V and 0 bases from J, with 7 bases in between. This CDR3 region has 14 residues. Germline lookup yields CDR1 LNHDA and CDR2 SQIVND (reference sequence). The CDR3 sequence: CASNLLSGANVLTF. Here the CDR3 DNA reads TGTGCCAGTAATCTCCTCTCTGGGGCCAACGTCCTGACTTTC.

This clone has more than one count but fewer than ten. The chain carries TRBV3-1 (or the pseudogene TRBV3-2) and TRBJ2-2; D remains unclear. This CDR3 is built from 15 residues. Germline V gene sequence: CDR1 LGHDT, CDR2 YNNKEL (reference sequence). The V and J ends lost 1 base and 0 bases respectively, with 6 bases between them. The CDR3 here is CASSQGRANTGELFF. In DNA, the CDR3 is TGTGCCAGCAGCCAAGGTCGGGCGAACACCGGGGAGCTGTTTTTT.

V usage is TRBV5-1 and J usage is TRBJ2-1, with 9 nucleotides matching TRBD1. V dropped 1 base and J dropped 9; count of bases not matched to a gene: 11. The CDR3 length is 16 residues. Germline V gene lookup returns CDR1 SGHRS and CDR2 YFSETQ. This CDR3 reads CASSLSADRGVSEQFF. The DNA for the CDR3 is TGCGCCAGCAGCTTGTCAGCCGACAGGGGGGTATCTGAGCAGTTCTTC.

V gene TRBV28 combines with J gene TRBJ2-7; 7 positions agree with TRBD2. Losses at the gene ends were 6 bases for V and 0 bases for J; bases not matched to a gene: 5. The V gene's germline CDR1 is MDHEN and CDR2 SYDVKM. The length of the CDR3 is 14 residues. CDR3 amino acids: CASSGGTGSYEQYF. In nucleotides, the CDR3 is TGTGCCAGCAGCGGGGGGACGGGCTCCTACGAGCAGTACTTC.

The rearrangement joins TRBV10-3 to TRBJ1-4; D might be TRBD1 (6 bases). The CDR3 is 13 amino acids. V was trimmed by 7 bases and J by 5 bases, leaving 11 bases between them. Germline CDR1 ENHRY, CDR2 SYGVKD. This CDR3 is CAITGQPNEKLFF. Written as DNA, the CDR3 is TGTGCCATCACGGGACAACCGAATGAAAAACTGTTTTTT.

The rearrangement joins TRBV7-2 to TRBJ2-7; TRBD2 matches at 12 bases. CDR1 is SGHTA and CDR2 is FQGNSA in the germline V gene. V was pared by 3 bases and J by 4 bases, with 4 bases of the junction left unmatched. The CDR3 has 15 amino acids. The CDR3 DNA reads TGTGCCAGCAGCTTTCTAGCGGGAGGGCCTTACGAGCAGTACTTC. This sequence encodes CASSFLAGGPYEQYF.

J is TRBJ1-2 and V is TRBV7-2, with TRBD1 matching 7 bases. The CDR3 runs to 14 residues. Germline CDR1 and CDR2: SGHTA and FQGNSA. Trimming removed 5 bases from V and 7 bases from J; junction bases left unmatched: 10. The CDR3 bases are TGTGCCAGCAGCCCACTTTCCACAGGGGCTGGCTACACCTTC. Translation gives CASSPLSTGAGYTF.

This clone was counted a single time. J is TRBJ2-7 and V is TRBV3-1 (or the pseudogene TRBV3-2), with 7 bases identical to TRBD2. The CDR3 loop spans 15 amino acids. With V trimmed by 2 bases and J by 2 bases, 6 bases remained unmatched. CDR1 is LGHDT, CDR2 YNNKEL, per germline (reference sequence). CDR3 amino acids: CASSQTSALAYEQYF. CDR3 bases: TGTGCCAGCAGCCAAACTAGCGCGCTTGCCTACGAGCAGTACTTC.

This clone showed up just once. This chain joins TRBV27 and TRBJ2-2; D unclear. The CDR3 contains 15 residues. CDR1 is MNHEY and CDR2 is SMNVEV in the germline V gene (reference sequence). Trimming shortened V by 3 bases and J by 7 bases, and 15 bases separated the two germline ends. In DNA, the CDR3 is TGTGCCAGCAGTTTTGGCCCTACTACGGGCGGGGAGCTGTTTTTT. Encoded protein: CASSFGPTTGGELFF.

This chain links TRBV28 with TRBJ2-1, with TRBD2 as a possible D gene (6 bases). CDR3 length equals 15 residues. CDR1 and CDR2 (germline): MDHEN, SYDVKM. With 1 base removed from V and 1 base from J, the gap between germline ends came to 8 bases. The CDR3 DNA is TGTGCCAGCAGTTTATTCGGGAGTTCCTACAATGAGCAGTTCTTC. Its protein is CASSLFGSSYNEQFF.

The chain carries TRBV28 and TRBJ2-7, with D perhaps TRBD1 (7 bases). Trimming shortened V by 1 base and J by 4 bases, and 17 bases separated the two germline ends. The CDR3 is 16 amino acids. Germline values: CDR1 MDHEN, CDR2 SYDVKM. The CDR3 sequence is CASSLFPTGTGYEQYF. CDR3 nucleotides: TGTGCCAGCAGTTTATTCCCGACAGGGACTGGGTACGAGCAGTACTTC.

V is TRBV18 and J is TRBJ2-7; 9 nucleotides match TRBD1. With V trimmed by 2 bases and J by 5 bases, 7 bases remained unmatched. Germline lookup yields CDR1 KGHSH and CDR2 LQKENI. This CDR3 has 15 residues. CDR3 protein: CASSPGQQGADEQYF. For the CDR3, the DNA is TGTGCCAGCTCACCAGGACAACAGGGGGCGGACGAGCAGTACTTC.

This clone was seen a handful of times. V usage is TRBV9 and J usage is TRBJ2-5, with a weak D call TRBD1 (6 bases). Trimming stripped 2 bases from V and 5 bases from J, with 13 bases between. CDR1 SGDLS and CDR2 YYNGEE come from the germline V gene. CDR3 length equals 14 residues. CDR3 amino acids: CASSVTTGRETQYF. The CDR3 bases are TGTGCCAGCAGCGTCACGACAGGACGCGAGACCCAGTACTTC.

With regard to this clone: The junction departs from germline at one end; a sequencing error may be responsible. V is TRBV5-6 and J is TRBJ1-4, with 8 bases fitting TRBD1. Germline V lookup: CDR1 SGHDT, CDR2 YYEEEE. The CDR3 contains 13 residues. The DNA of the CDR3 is TGTGCCAGCAGTTTGGGGACAGGAGGAAAACTGTTTTTT. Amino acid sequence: CASSLGTGGKLFF.

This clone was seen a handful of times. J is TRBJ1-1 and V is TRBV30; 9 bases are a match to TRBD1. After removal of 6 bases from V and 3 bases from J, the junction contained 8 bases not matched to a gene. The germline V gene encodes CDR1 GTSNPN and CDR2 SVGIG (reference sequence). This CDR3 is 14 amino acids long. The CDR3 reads CACDVRDRDTEAFF. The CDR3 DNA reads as TGTGCCTGCGATGTCCGGGACAGGGACACTGAAGCTTTCTTT.

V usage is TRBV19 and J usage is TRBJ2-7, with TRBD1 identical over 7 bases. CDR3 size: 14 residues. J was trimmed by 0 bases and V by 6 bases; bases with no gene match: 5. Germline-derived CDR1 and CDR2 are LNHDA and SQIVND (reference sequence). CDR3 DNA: TGTGCCAGTAGGCAGACAGGGTCCTCCTACGAGCAGTACTTC. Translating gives CASRQTGSSYEQYF.

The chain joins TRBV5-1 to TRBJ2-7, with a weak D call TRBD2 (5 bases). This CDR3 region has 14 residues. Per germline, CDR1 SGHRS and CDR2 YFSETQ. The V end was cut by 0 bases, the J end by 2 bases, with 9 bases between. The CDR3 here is CASSLGSGTYEQYF. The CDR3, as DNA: TGCGCCAGCAGCTTGGGCTCGGGGACCTACGAGCAGTACTTC.

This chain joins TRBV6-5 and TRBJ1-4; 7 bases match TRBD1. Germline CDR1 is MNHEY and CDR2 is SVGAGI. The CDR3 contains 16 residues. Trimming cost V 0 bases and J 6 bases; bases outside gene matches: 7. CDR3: CASSYSGQAGDEKLFF. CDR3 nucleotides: TGTGCCAGCAGTTACTCCGGACAGGCAGGTGATGAAAAACTGTTTTTT.

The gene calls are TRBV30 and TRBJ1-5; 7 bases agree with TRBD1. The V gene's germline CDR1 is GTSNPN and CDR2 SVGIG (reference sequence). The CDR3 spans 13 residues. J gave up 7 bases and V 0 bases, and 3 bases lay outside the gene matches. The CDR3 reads CAWSVTGEQPQHF. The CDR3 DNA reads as TGTGCCTGGAGTGTAACAGGGGAACAGCCCCAGCATTTT.

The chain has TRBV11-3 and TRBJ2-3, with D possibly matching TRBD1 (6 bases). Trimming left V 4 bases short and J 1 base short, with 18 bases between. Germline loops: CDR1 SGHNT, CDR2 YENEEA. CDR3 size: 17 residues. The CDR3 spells CASSSEGRDKRTDTQYF. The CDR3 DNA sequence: TGTGCCAGCAGCTCAGAAGGCCGGGACAAACGCACAGATACGCAGTATTTT.

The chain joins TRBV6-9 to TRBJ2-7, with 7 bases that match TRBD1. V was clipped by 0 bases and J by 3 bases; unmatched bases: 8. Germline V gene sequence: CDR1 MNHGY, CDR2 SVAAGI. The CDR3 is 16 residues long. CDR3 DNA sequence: TGTGCCAGCAGTTATTCACGGAGACAGGGTAACTACGAGCAGTACTTC. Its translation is CASSYSRRQGNYEQYF.

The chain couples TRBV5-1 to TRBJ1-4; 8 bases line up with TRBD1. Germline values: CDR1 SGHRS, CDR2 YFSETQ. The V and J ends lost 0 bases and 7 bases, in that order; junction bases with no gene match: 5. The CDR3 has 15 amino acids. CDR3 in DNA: TGCGCCAGCAGCTTGGGGACAGGGATTGGTGAAAAACTGTTTTTT. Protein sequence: CASSLGTGIGEKLFF.

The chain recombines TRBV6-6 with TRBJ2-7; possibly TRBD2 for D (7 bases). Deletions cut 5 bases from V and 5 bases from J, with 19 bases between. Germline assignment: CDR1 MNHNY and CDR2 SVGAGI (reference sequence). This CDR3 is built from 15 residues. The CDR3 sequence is CASSAPGTGGHEQYF. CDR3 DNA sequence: TGTGCCAGCAGTGCCCCGGGAACCGGGGGGCACGAGCAGTACTTC.

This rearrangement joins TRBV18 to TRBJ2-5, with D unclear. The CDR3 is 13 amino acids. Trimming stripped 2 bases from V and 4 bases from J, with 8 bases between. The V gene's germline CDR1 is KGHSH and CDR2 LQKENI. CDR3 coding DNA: TGTGCCAGCTCACCAGAATCCAGAGAGACCCAGTACTTC. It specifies CASSPESRETQYF.